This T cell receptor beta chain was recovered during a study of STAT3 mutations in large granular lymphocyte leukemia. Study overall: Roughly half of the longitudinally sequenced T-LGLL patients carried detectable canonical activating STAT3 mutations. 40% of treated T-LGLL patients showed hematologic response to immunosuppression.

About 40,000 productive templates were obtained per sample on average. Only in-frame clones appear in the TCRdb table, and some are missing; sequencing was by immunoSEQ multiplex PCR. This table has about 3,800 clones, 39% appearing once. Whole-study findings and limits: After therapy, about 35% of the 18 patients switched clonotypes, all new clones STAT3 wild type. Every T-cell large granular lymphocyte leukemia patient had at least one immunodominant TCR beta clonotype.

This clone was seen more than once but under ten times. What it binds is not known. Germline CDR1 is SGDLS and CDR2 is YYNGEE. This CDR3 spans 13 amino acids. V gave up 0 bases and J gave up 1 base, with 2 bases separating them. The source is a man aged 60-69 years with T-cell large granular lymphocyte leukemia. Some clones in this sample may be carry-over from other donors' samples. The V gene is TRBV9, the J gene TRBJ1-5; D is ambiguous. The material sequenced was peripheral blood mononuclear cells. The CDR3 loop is CASSVGSNQPQHF. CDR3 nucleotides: TGTGCCAGCAGCGTAGGAAGCAATCAGCCCCAGCATTTT. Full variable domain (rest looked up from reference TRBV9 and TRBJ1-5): DSGVTQTPKHLITATGQRVTLRCSPRSGDLSVYWYQQSLDQGLQFLIQYYNGEERAKGNILERFSAQQFPDLHSELNLSSLELGDSALYFCASSVGSNQPQHFGDGTRLSIL.